This T cell receptor beta chain is from a study of blood T cell repertoires in COVID-19. Study-level background: Samples of COVID-19 (acute and convalescent) were obtained from the United States, Italy and Spain. PBMCs, B-cell-depleted T cells, or T cells were the source of the cDNA or gDNA that made up the material.

How the authors handled the data: Amplification of reference gene primers was used by the study to estimate nucleated cell counts. Produced via immunoSEQ multiplex PCR; TCRdb's table is partial and in-frame only. The DNA was the basis for D and trimming; V, J and clone size are from that table. The sample consists of 200,000 to 250,000 clones, around 78% of them appearing once. Between the trimmed V and J ends, which lost 1 base and 2 bases, there was a span of 3 bases. Germline V CDR1 and CDR2: SGHNT, YENEEA. The CDR3 has 12 residues. The source of this sequence is a woman in her 70s with active or convalescent COVID-19. The sample taken for sequencing was peripheral blood. The genes are TRBV11-3 and TRBJ2-7; D gene uncertain. CDR3 coding DNA: TGTGCCAGCAGCTTAGCTGCCTACGAGCAGTACTTC. This gives the protein CASSLAAYEQYF.